These 32 T cell receptor beta chains came from one sample sequenced in a study of cytomegalovirus exposure and HLA in healthy donors. The PCR made use of 60 Vbeta and 13 Jbeta primers. Using immunoSEQ multiplex PCR, the repertoire was profiled, and TCRdb retains in-frame clones only, with some absent. The repertoire holds roughly 120,000 clones, with around 86% as singletons. Input material: PBMCs. Every receptor here comes from a woman aged 35 to 49 in good health and CMV-seronegative.

This clone was observed a handful of times. V is TRBV27 and J is TRBJ2-1, with 11 bases matching TRBD2. CDR1 and CDR2 (germline): MNHEY, SMNVEV (reference sequence). Trimming removed 8 bases from V and 3 bases from J; junction bases left unmatched: 3. CDR3 length: 14 amino acids. The chain's CDR3 is CASLGTSGYNEQFF. The CDR3 DNA reads as TGTGCCAGCCTCGGGACTAGCGGCTACAATGAGCAGTTCTTC.

The genes are TRBV7-8 and TRBJ2-7; D remains unclear. V lost 5 bases and J 0 bases, leaving 5 bases between the germline ends. CDR3 length: 12 residues. CDR1 and CDR2 from the germline V gene are SGHVS and FQNEAQ. CDR3 sequence: CASSPISYEQYF. For the CDR3, the DNA is TGTGCCAGCAGCCCTATCTCCTACGAGCAGTACTTC.

The chain couples TRBV6-5 to TRBJ2-7; TRBD2 aligns across 8 bases. Germline values: CDR1 MNHEY, CDR2 SVGAGI. The length of the CDR3 is 14 residues. With 0 bases clipped from V and 6 bases from J, the junction kept 4 bases outside the gene matches. This chain's CDR3 is CASSYSTAGVEQYF. The DNA of the CDR3 is TGTGCCAGCAGTTACTCGACAGCGGGAGTCGAGCAGTACTTC.

V and J are TRBV7-2 and TRBJ2-7, with D possibly matching TRBD2 (5 bases). CDR1 and CDR2 from the germline V gene are SGHTA and FQGNSA. The CDR3 is 13 amino acids. The V gene lost 3 bases and the J gene lost 7 bases, with 13 bases spanning the gap. CDR3 nucleotide sequence: TGTGCCAGCAGCTTGGACTCCTCTAGGGAGCAGTACTTC. Protein product: CASSLDSSREQYF.

V and J are TRBV5-4 and TRBJ1-2, with 9 bases lining up with TRBD1. Trimming cost V 5 bases and J 8 bases; bases outside gene matches: 10. Germline V lookup: CDR1 SGHNT, CDR2 YYREEE (reference sequence). The CDR3 is 14 residues long. The CDR3 protein is CASRPWDRVGGYTF. CDR3 nucleotides: TGTGCCAGCAGACCCTGGGACAGGGTGGGCGGCTACACCTTC. The whole variable domain, filled in from reference TRBV5-4 and TRBJ1-2, reads ETGVTQSPTHLIKTRGQQVTLRCSSQSGHNTVSWYQQALGQGPQFIFQYYREEENGRGNFPPRFSGLQFPNYSSELNVNALELDDSALYLCASRPWDRVGGYTFGSGTRLTVV.

This clone has a single count. The gene calls are TRBV6-1 and TRBJ1-1; 8 bases map to TRBD1. The length of the CDR3 is 16 residues. V lost 3 bases and J lost 0; bases outside the gene matches: 6. Germline V gene data show CDR1 as MNHNS and CDR2 as SASEGT. CDR3 sequence reads: CASSETAGGMNTEAFF. The CDR3 region has the DNA TGTGCCAGCAGTGAGACTGCAGGGGGCATGAACACTGAAGCTTTCTTT.

This clone was recorded only once. This chain links TRBV13 with TRBJ1-1, with 8 nucleotides matching TRBD1. Trimming at V came to 4 bases and at J to 6 bases, leaving 1 base not matched to a gene. The CDR3 runs to 12 residues. From germline, CDR1 is PRHDT and CDR2 FYEKMQ (reference sequence). The CDR3 is CASSWTGPEAFF. The DNA for the CDR3 is TGTGCCAGCAGCTGGACAGGGCCTGAAGCTTTCTTT.

This clone was detected once. The CDR3 here is CASSARLAGATDTQYF. CDR3 nucleotides: TGCGCCAGCAGTGCCCGACTAGCGGGAGCAACAGATACGCAGTATTTT. V is TRBV10-1 and J is TRBJ2-3; TRBD2 matches at 12 bases. The CDR3 sequence is 16 residues long. V was clipped by 4 bases and J by 3 bases; unmatched bases: 5. Germline CDR1 reads WNHNN; CDR2 reads SYGVQD (reference sequence).

V is TRBV28 and J is TRBJ2-4; 9 bases are a match to TRBD2. The germline V gene encodes CDR1 MDHEN and CDR2 SYDVKM. With V trimmed by 8 bases and J by 1 base, 6 bases remained unmatched. This CDR3 region has 15 residues. The CDR3 DNA reads as TGTGCCAGCTCAAGGACTAGCGAGGCCAAAAACATTCAGTACTTC. Amino acid sequence: CASSRTSEAKNIQYF.

The chain carries TRBV19 and TRBJ2-3, with 8 positions matching TRBD2. CDR3 length equals 15 residues. With 7 bases clipped from V and 2 bases from J, the junction kept 8 bases outside the gene matches. The germline V gene has CDR1 LNHDA and CDR2 SQIVND (reference sequence). CDR3 in DNA: TGTGCCAGTACTCCACGTAGCGGGGCCACAGATACGCAGTATTTT. This gives the protein CASTPRSGATDTQYF. The variable domain in full, completed from reference TRBV19 and TRBJ2-3, reads DGGITQSPKYLFRKEGQNVTLSCEQNLNHDAMYWYRQDPGQGLRLIYYSQIVNDFQKGDIAEGYSVSREKKESFPLTVTSAQKNPTAFYLCASTPRSGATDTQYFGPGTRLTVL.

The chain combines TRBV30 with TRBJ2-3, with 10 positions matching TRBD2. V was pared by 2 bases and J by 2 bases, with 7 bases of the junction left unmatched. The CDR3 is 16 residues long. CDR1 and CDR2 from the germline V gene are GTSNPN and SVGIG (reference sequence). The CDR3 loop reads CAWSPTLAGYTDTQYF. The CDR3 DNA reads as TGTGCCTGGAGTCCCACACTAGCGGGGTACACAGATACGCAGTATTTT.

The V call is TRBV6-5, the J call TRBJ1-1, with TRBD1 as a possible D gene (6 bases). Trimming cost V 2 bases and J 3 bases, with 10 bases left between them. The CDR3 has 14 amino acids. Per germline, CDR1 MNHEY and CDR2 SVGAGI. The CDR3 is CASSYKDSYTEAFF. In DNA form, the CDR3 reads TGTGCCAGCAGTTACAAGGACAGCTACACTGAAGCTTTCTTT.

The J gene is TRBJ2-3, the V gene TRBV18; D unresolved. Germline V gene lookup returns CDR1 KGHSH and CDR2 LQKENI. The CDR3 is 11 residues long. Trimming took 3 bases from V and 6 from J, leaving 4 bases between them. In DNA, the CDR3 is TGTGCCAGCTCACCCGAGGATACGCAGTATTTT. As protein: CASSPEDTQYF.

This chain's CDR3 is CASKGSRVQPQHF. DNA for the CDR3: TGTGCCAGCAAGGGGTCCCGGGTGCAGCCCCAGCATTTT. V and J are TRBV28 and TRBJ1-5, with D perhaps matching TRBD1 (5 bases). CDR3 length: 13 amino acids. Germline loops: CDR1 MDHEN, CDR2 SYDVKM. Trimming pared 7 bases from V and 7 bases from J, leaving 14 bases between.

Here the CDR3 reads CASSVGDRNYGYTF. CDR3 in DNA: TGTGCCAGCAGCGTAGGTGACAGGAACTATGGCTACACCTTC. J is TRBJ1-2 and V is TRBV9, with a weak D call TRBD1 (6 bases). This CDR3 contains 14 residues. Germline V gene sequence: CDR1 SGDLS, CDR2 YYNGEE. The V end lost 0 bases, the J end lost 2 bases, and 8 bases lay between the germline ends. Drawing the rest from reference TRBV9 and TRBJ1-2, the complete variable domain is DSGVTQTPKHLITATGQRVTLRCSPRSGDLSVYWYQQSLDQGLQFLIQYYNGEERAKGNILERFSAQQFPDLHSELNLSSLELGDSALYFCASSVGDRNYGYTFGSGTRLTVV.

The V call is TRBV6-6, the J call TRBJ2-3; maybe TRBD2 (6 bases). The CDR3 has 16 residues. CDR1 MNHNY and CDR2 SVGAGI come from the germline V gene (reference sequence). The V gene lost 6 bases and the J gene lost 0 bases, with 16 bases spanning the gap. CDR3 nucleotides: TGTGCCAGCAGACTCGGACTATCCTTTAGCACAGATACGCAGTATTTT. Amino acids: CASRLGLSFSTDTQYF.

This chain links TRBV20-1 with TRBJ2-1; no definite D call. CDR1 is DFQATT, CDR2 SNEGSKA, per germline (reference sequence). V lost 3 bases to trimming and J lost 6 bases, with 3 bases between them. The CDR3 extends over 10 amino acids. CDR3 amino acids: CSASINEQFF. In DNA, the CDR3 is TGCAGTGCTAGTATCAATGAGCAGTTCTTC.

The chain carries TRBV25-1 and TRBJ2-3; the match to TRBD1 covers 7 bases. Trimming at V came to 5 bases and at J to 1 base, leaving 6 bases not matched to a gene. CDR1 and CDR2 (germline): MGHDK, SYGVNS. The CDR3 covers 15 residues. In nucleotides, the CDR3 is TGTGCCAGCAGTACAGGGGCTTTTGGCACAGATACGCAGTATTTT. Protein product: CASSTGAFGTDTQYF.

The rearrangement joins TRBV7-9 to TRBJ2-5; maybe TRBD2 (5 bases). The CDR3 extends over 17 amino acids. CDR1 and CDR2 (germline): SEHNR, FQNEAQ (reference sequence). Deletions cut 0 bases from V and 5 bases from J, with 19 bases between. DNA for the CDR3: TGTGCCAGCAGCTTAGCGTCTACGGGGTCGGCTTTGGAGACCCAGTACTTC. This sequence encodes CASSLASTGSALETQYF.

This chain joins TRBV4-2 and TRBJ2-3; 7 bases line up with TRBD2. The CDR3 has 18 amino acids. Germline assignment: CDR1 LGHNA and CDR2 YNFKEQ. Trimming took 2 bases from V and 0 from J; bases not matched to a gene: 11. The CDR3 loop is CASSQRLAAGVSTDTQYF. The CDR3 bases are TGTGCCAGCAGCCAACGGCTGGCGGCGGGAGTTAGCACAGATACGCAGTATTTT.

On this clone itself: Within the sample, other DNA sequences also encode this same CDR3. This chain connects TRBV28 to TRBJ1-3; D is possibly TRBD1 (6 bases). Looked up from germline, CDR1 is MDHEN and CDR2 is SYDVKM. The CDR3 extends over 14 amino acids. V lost 5 bases and J lost 8, with 16 bases in between. The CDR3 sequence is CASSPPGHKDTIYF. The CDR3 bases are TGTGCCAGCAGTCCTCCGGGACATAAAGACACCATATATTTT. Drawing the rest from reference TRBV28 and TRBJ1-3, the complete variable domain is DVKVTQSSRYLVKRTGEKVFLECVQDMDHENMFWYRQDPGLGLRLIYFSYDVKMKEKGDIPEGYSVSREKKERFSLILESASTNQTSMYLCASSPPGHKDTIYFGEGSWLTVV.

V gene TRBV5-4 combines with J gene TRBJ1-2; unclear D gene. Germline V gene sequence: CDR1 SGHNT, CDR2 YYREEE (reference sequence). The CDR3 has 15 amino acids. V was shortened by 0 bases and J by 8 bases, with 17 bases between the two germline ends. CDR3 sequence reads: CASSLEWEIQRGYTF. The DNA of the CDR3 is TGTGCCAGCAGCTTGGAATGGGAGATCCAAAGGGGCTACACCTTC.

The chain carries TRBV7-3 and TRBJ2-3, with TRBD2 matching 9 bases. The V gene's germline CDR1 is SGHTA and CDR2 FQGTGA. The CDR3 runs to 18 residues. V lost 2 bases, J lost 5 bases, and 14 bases stayed unmatched. CDR3 amino acids: CASSLVSGASGVKDTQYF. In DNA, the CDR3 is TGTGCCAGCAGCTTAGTCAGTGGGGCTAGCGGGGTTAAAGATACGCAGTATTTT.

V is TRBV28 and J is TRBJ2-3, with 14 bases lining up with TRBD2. J was trimmed by 4 bases and V by 4 bases; bases with no gene match: 10. CDR1 MDHEN and CDR2 SYDVKM come from the germline V gene. The CDR3 is 18 residues long. DNA for the CDR3: TGTGCCAGCAGTTCGGGACTAGCGGGAGATGGACGTTCAGATACGCAGTATTTT. It encodes CASSSGLAGDGRSDTQYF.

The chain carries TRBV27 and TRBJ2-5, with D maybe TRBD2 (5 bases). The CDR3 totals 15 residues. Between the trimmed V and J ends, which lost 3 bases and 1 base, there was a span of 12 bases. Per germline, CDR1 MNHEY and CDR2 SMNVEV (reference sequence). The CDR3 protein is CASSFAGSLQETQYF. DNA of the CDR3: TGTGCCAGCAGTTTCGCGGGCAGCCTCCAAGAGACCCAGTACTTC.

This rearrangement joins TRBV30 to TRBJ2-7; maybe TRBD2 (6 bases). Germline values: CDR1 GTSNPN, CDR2 SVGIG (reference sequence). V was shortened by 2 bases and J by 0 bases, with 14 bases between the two germline ends. The CDR3 length is 15 residues. The CDR3: CAWSHGGEISYEQYF. The CDR3 DNA reads TGTGCCTGGAGTCATGGCGGGGAAATCTCCTACGAGCAGTACTTC. Full variable domain (rest looked up from reference TRBV30 and TRBJ2-7): SQTIHQWPATLVQPVGSPLSLECTVEGTSNPNLYWYRQAAGRGLQLLFYSVGIGQISSEVPQNLSASRPQDRQFILSSKKLLLSDSGFYLCAWSHGGEISYEQYFGPGTRLTVT.

The chain's CDR3 is CASSVGQGPSTDTQYF. DNA of the CDR3: TGCGCCAGCAGCGTGGGACAGGGCCCTTCCACAGATACGCAGTATTTT. This chain links TRBV5-1 with TRBJ2-3; 9 bases line up with TRBD1. This CDR3 region has 16 residues. With V trimmed by 4 bases and J by 2 bases, 8 bases remained unmatched. From germline, CDR1 is SGHRS and CDR2 YFSETQ.

The V call is TRBV28, the J call TRBJ2-7; TRBD2 matches at 12 bases. This CDR3 is 19 amino acids long. Trimming took 2 bases from V and 3 from J; bases not matched to a gene: 14. Germline V CDR1 and CDR2: MDHEN, SYDVKM. As DNA, the CDR3 is TGTGCCAGCAGTTTAGTGGCGACTAGCGGGAGCCCCGACCTCTACGAGCAGTACTTC. It specifies CASSLVATSGSPDLYEQYF.

The chain couples TRBV28 to TRBJ1-1; 7 nucleotides match TRBD1. V lost 10 bases to trimming and J lost 1 base; unmatched junction nucleotides: 9. The germline gives CDR1 MDHEN, CDR2 SYDVKM. The CDR3 contains 14 residues. The CDR3 DNA reads TGTGCCATCAAGGGACAGACCAAGAACACTGAAGCTTTCTTT. Translating it yields CAIKGQTKNTEAFF.

The CDR3 DNA reads TGTGCCAGCAGCTCGACTAGCGGGGGGGCTAGCACAGATACGCAGTATTTT. It is translated as CASSSTSGGASTDTQYF. The chain links TRBV7-9 to TRBJ2-3, with 14 nucleotides matching TRBD2. V lost 4 bases and J lost 0; bases outside the gene matches: 3. This CDR3 comprises 17 residues. Germline assignment: CDR1 SEHNR and CDR2 FQNEAQ (reference sequence).

Comment on this clone: The junction and the germline gene differ at one end; a read error may be behind it. This chain connects TRBV7-9 to TRBJ2-2, with a tentative D call TRBD1 (6 bases). This CDR3 has 13 residues. Per the germline V gene, CDR1 is SEHNR and CDR2 is FQNEAQ (reference sequence). As DNA, the CDR3 is TGTGCCAGCAGCTACCTACCCGCAGGGGTGCTGTTTTTT. This codes for CASSYLPAGVLFF.

This chain joins TRBV28 and TRBJ2-6; 9 bases align to TRBD1. The CDR3 is made up of 15 amino acids. The germline CDR1 and CDR2 sequences are MDHEN and SYDVKM. Trimming at V came to 6 bases and at J to 4 bases, leaving 4 bases not matched to a gene. The CDR3 DNA reads as TGTGCCAGCAGCTGGGACAGGGCGGGGGCCAACGTCCTGACTTTC. Protein: CASSWDRAGANVLTF.